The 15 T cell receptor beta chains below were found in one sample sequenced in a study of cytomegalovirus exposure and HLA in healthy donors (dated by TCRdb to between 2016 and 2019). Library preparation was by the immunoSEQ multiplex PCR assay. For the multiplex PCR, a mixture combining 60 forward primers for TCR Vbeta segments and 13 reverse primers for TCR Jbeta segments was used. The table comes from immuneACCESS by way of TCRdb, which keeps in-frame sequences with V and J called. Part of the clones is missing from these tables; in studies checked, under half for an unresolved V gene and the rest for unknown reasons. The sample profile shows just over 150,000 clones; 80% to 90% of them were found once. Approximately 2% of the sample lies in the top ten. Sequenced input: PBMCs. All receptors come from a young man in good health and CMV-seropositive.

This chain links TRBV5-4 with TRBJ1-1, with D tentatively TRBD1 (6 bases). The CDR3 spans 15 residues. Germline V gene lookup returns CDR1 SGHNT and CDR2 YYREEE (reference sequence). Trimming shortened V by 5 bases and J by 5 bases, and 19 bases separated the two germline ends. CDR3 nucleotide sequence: TGTGCCAGCAGTCGCCTTGGGGGAGGGGGGACTGAAGCTTTCTTT. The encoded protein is CASSRLGGGGTEAFF.

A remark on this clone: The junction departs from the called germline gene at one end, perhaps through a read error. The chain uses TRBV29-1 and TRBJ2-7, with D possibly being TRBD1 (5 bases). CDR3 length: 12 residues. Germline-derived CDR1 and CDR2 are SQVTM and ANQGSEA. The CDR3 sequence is CSAEKGYNEQYF. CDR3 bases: TGCAGCGCTGAAAAGGGGTACAACGAGCAGTACTTC.

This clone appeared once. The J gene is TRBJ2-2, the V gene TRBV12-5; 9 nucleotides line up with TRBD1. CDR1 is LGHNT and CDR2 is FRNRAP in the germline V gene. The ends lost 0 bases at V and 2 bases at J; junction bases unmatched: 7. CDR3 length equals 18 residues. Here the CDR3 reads CASGLVGTGRPNTGELFF. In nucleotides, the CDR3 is TGTGCTAGTGGTTTGGTAGGGACAGGGAGGCCCAACACCGGGGAGCTGTTTTTT.

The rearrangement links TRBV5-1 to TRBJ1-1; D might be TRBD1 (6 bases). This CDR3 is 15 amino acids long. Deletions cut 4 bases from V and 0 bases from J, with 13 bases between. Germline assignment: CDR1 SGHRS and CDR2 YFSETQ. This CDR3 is CASSLTGFVNTEAFF. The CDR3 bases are TGCGCCAGCAGCCTCACAGGGTTCGTGAACACTGAAGCTTTCTTT.

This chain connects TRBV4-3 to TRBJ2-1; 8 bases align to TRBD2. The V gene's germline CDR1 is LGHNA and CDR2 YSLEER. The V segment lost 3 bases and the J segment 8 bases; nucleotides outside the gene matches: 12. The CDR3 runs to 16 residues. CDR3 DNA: TGCGCCAGCAGCCATAGGTCTAGCGGGCTGTTGGATGAGCAGTTCTTC. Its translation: CASSHRSSGLLDEQFF.

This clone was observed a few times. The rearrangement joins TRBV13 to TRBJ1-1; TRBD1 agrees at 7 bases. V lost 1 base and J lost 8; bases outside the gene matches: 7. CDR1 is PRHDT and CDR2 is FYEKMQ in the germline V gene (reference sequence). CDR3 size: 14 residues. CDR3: CASSLEGAGAEAFF. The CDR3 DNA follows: TGTGCCAGCAGCTTAGAGGGGGCAGGGGCCGAAGCTTTCTTT.

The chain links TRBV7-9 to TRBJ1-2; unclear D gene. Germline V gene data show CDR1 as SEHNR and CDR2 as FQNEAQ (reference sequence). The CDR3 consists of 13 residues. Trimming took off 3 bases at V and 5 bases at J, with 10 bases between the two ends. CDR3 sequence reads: CASSLEGLYGYTF. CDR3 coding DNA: TGTGCCAGCAGCTTGGAGGGCCTTTATGGCTACACCTTC.

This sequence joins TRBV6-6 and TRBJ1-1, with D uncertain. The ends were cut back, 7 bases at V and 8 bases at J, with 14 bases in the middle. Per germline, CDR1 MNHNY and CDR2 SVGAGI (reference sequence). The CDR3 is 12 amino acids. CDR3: CASIGRPREAFF. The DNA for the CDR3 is TGTGCCAGCATAGGCCGGCCGCGGGAAGCTTTCTTT.

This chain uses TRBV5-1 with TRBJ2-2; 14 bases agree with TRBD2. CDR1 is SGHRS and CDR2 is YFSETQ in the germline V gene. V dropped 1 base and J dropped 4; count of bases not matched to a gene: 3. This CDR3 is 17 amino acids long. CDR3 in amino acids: CASSLWTSGGRTGELFF. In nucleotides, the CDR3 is TGCGCCAGCAGCTTGTGGACTAGCGGGGGGCGCACCGGGGAGCTGTTTTTT.

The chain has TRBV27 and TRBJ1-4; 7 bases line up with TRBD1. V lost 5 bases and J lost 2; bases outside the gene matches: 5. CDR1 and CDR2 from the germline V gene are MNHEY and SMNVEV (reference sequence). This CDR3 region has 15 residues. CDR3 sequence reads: CASSRRQGTNEKLFF. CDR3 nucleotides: TGTGCCAGCAGTCGGAGACAGGGCACTAATGAAAAACTGTTTTTT.

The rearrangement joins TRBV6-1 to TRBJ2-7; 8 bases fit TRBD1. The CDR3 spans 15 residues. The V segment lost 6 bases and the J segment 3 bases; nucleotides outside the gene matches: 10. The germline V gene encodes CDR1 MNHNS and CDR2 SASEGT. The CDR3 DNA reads TGTGCCAGCAGCCAACGCCAGACAGGGGTCTACGAGCAGTACTTC. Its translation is CASSQRQTGVYEQYF.

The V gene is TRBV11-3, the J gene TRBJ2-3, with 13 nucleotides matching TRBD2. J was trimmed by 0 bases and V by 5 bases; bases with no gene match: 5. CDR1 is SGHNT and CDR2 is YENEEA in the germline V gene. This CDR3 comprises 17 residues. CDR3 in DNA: TGTGCCAGCAGCCAACGACTAGCGGGGGGTAGCACAGATACGCAGTATTTT. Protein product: CASSQRLAGGSTDTQYF.

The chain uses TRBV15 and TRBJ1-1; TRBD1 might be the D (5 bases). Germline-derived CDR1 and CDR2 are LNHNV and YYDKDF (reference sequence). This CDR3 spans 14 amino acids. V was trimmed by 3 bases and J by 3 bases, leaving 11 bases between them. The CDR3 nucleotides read TGTGCCACCAGCAGTGTTGGGGGGTACACTGAAGCTTTCTTT. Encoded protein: CATSSVGGYTEAFF.

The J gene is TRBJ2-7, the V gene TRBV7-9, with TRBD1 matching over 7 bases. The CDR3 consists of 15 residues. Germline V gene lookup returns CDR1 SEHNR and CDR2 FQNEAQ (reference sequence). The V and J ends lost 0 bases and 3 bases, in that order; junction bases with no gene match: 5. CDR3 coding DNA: TGTGCCAGCAGCTTAGCTGCAGGGGGTTTCTACGAGCAGTACTTC. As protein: CASSLAAGGFYEQYF. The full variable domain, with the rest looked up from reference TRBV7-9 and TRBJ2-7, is DTGVSQNPRHKITKRGQNVTFRCDPISEHNRLYWYRQTLGQGPEFLTYFQNEAQLEKSRLLSDRFSAERPKGSFSTLEIQRTEQGDSAMYLCASSLAAGGFYEQYFGPGTRLTVT.

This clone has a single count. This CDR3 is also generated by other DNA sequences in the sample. The CDR3 loop is CASSVAGGNTGELFF. For the CDR3, the DNA is TGTGCCAGCAGCGTAGCGGGGGGGAACACCGGGGAGCTGTTTTTT. J is TRBJ2-2 and V is TRBV9; TRBD2 matches at 7 bases. The trim removed 0 bases at V and 1 base at J, leaving 0 bases unmatched. Germline assignment: CDR1 SGDLS and CDR2 YYNGEE. The CDR3 length is 15 residues. The variable domain in full, with the rest retrieved from reference TRBV9 and TRBJ2-2, is DSGVTQTPKHLITATGQRVTLRCSPRSGDLSVYWYQQSLDQGLQFLIQYYNGEERAKGNILERFSAQQFPDLHSELNLSSLELGDSALYFCASSVAGGNTGELFFGEGSRLTVL.